This is a list of T cell receptor beta chains from one sample in a study of radiation and T cells in renal cell carcinoma. Method: immunoSEQ multiplex PCR; TCRdb's copy keeps in-frame clones and lacks some. The data contain roughly 130,000 clones, 88% of them singletons. The source was blood, collected from a patient whose treatment included radiotherapy and nephrectomy. The receptors come from a woman in her 70s with renal cell carcinoma. Each CDR3 is given with its conserved first and last residue. The D gene is left open where the match is weak. A clone size is listed for some rows: how often the clone was seen (once, few, many), or a class if it is expanded.

TRBJ1-4	TRBV2	-	TRBD1	CASSGGQAPYNEKLFF	TGTGCCAGCAGTGGGGGACAGGCCCCTTATAATGAAAAACTGTTTTTT
TRBJ1-3	TRBV5-1	-	-	CASSLEMSSGNTIYF	TGCGCCAGCAGCTTGGAGATGAGCTCTGGAAACACCATATATTTT
TRBJ1-2	TRBV19	once	TRBD1	CASSIAGQGRHYGYTF	TGTGCCAGTAGTATAGCGGGACAGGGTCGGCACTATGGCTACACCTTC
TRBJ1-2	TRBV9	-	TRBD1	CASSVGGQVGNYGYTF	TGTGCCAGCAGCGTAGGAGGACAGGTGGGGAACTATGGCTACACCTTC
TRBJ1-5	TRBV11-2	-	-	CASSLDAGLPQHF	TGTGCCAGCAGCTTAGATGCAGGCCTCCCCCAGCATTTT
TRBJ2-2	TRBV7-2	-	-	CASSSTPTRELFF	TGTGCCAGCAGCTCCACCCCTACACGGGAGCTGTTTTTT
TRBJ1-1	TRBV30	-	TRBD1	CAWRQGDTEAFF	TGTGCCTGGAGACAGGGGGACACTGAAGCTTTCTTT
TRBJ1-2	TRBV19	-	TRBD1	CASSYGTAYGYTF	TGTGCCAGTAGTTACGGGACAGCTTATGGCTACACCTTC
TRBJ2-5	TRBV15	-	-	CATSRAVQETQYF	TGTGCCACCAGCAGAGCGGTGCAAGAGACCCAGTACTTC
TRBJ1-1	TRBV6-5	once	-	CASSSQYRANTEAFF	TGTGCCAGCAGTTCCCAATACAGGGCGAACACTGAAGCTTTCTTT
TRBJ1-1	TRBV11-2	once	TRBD1	CASSILGQGPEAFF	TGTGCCAGCAGCATTTTGGGACAGGGGCCTGAAGCTTTCTTT
TRBJ2-2	TRBV6-6	-	-	CASSYSPNTGELFF	TGTGCCAGCAGTTACTCCCCGAACACCGGGGAGCTGTTTTTT
TRBJ1-5	TRBV14	-	-	CASSLGVGQPQHF	TGTGCCAGCAGCCTAGGGGTGGGTCAGCCCCAGCATTTT
TRBJ1-2	TRBV6-1	-	TRBD1	CASSESGTGLYGYTF	TGTGCCAGCAGTGAATCGGGGACAGGGCTCTATGGCTACACCTTC
TRBJ1-2	TRBV19	-	-	CASSIAGAQSLFYGYTF	TGTGCCAGTAGTATCGCCGGGGCGCAGAGTTTGTTCTATGGCTACACCTTC
TRBJ2-2	TRBV9	-	-	CASSLGPGRNTGELFF	TGTGCCAGCAGCCTAGGTCCGGGACGGAACACCGGGGAGCTGTTTTTT
TRBJ2-7	TRBV2	-	TRBD1	CASSEATARGHEQYF	TGTGCCAGCAGTGAAGCGACGGCCAGGGGGCACGAGCAGTACTTC
TRBJ1-5	TRBV7-2	-	-	CASSLGSIWDGNQPQHF	TGTGCCAGCAGCTTAGGAAGCATCTGGGACGGGAATCAGCCCCAGCATTTT
TRBJ1-1	TRBV7-8	-	-	CASSQELARGEAFF	TGTGCCAGCAGCCAGGAACTTGCGAGGGGTGAAGCTTTCTTT
TRBJ1-3	TRBV28	-	-	CASTGRGLGSSGNTIYF	TGTGCCAGCACAGGGCGGGGGCTAGGGAGCTCTGGAAACACCATATATTTT
TRBJ1-5	TRBV19	few	TRBD1	CASSTDRDGQPQHF	TGTGCCAGTAGTACGGACAGGGACGGTCAGCCCCAGCATTTT
TRBJ1-2	TRBV14	-	-	CASSQVRGNGYTF	TGTGCCAGCAGCCAAGTTCGGGGGAATGGCTACACCTTC
TRBJ1-5	TRBV6-6	-	TRBD1	CASARDRGFQPQHF	TGTGCCAGCGCCAGGGACAGGGGGTTTCAGCCCCAGCATTTT
TRBJ1-1	TRBV2	-	-	CASLGLRNTEAFF	TGTGCCAGTCTGGGACTTCGGAACACTGAAGCTTTCTTT
TRBJ1-2	TRBV7-3	few	TRBD1	CASSRSGTVYGYTF	TGTGCCAGCAGCCGGTCCGGGACAGTCTATGGCTACACCTTC
TRBJ2-3	TRBV6-4	-	TRBD2	CASSDSVAGGWDTQYF	TGTGCCAGCAGTGACTCGGTAGCGGGGGGCTGGGATACGCAGTATTTT
TRBJ1-2	TRBV5-4	-	-	CASSQQPNYGYTF	TGTGCCAGCAGCCAACAGCCTAACTATGGCTACACCTTC
TRBJ2-2	TRBV5-1	-	-	CASRPPQGNTGELFF	TGCGCCAGCAGACCTCCTCAGGGGAACACCGGGGAGCTGTTTTTT
TRBJ2-5	TRBV15	-	-	CATSRGPVGQETQYF	TGTGCCACCAGCAGAGGACCCGTGGGTCAAGAGACCCAGTACTTC
TRBJ1-5	TRBV4-3	-	-	CASSHSLADGNQPQHF	TGCGCCAGCAGCCATAGCCTGGCGGACGGCAATCAGCCCCAGCATTTT
TRBJ1-3	TRBV28	-	TRBD1	CASSLLDRVGNTIYF	TGTGCCAGCAGCCTACTTGACAGGGTTGGAAACACCATATATTTT
TRBJ2-2	TRBV18	-	TRBD2	CASSPPGLVSTGELFF	TGTGCCAGCTCACCACCGGGACTAGTATCGACGGGGGAGCTGTTTTTT
TRBJ2-5	TRBV5-1	-	-	CASSRSEGGGETQYF	TGCGCCAGCAGCCGGAGCGAGGGGGGAGGAGAGACCCAGTACTTC
TRBJ1-3	TRBV14	-	-	CASSPLSGNTIYF	TGTGCCAGCAGCCCGCTCTCTGGAAACACCATATATTTT
TRBJ1-2	TRBV19	-	-	CASSNAGENYGYTF	TGTGCCAGTAGTAACGCGGGAGAAAACTATGGCTACACCTTC
TRBJ2-7	TRBV28	-	TRBD2	CASSSVAGAYEQYF	TGTGCCAGCAGTTCTGTAGCGGGGGCCTACGAGCAGTACTTC
TRBJ1-1	TRBV7-3	few	-	CASSFGRNTEAFF	TGTGCCAGCAGCTTTGGGAGGAACACTGAAGCTTTCTTT
TRBJ1-2	TRBV28	-	-	CASRTGTNYGYTF	TGTGCCAGCCGAACAGGGACCAACTATGGCTACACCTTC
TRBJ2-3	TRBV6-1	-	-	CASIPATRMEGTQYF	TGTGCCAGCATCCCCGCTACTAGGATGGAGGGTACGCAGTATTTT
TRBJ1-3	TRBV18	-	-	CASSPRHQSSGNTIYF	TGTGCCAGCTCACCACGCCACCAGAGCTCTGGAAACACCATATATTTT